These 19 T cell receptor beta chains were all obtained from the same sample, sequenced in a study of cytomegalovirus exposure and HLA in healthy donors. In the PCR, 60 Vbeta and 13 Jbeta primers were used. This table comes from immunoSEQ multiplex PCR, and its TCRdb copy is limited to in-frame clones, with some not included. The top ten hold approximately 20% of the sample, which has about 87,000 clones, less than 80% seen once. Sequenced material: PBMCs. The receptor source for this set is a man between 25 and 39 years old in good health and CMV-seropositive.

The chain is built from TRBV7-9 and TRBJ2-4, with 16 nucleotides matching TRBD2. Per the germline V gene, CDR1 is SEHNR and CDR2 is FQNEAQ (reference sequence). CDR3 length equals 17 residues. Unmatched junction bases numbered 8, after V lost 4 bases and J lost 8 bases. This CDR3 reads CASSSNGGLAGGHIQYF. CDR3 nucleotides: TGTGCCAGCAGCTCCAACGGGGGACTAGCGGGGGGGCACATTCAGTACTTC.

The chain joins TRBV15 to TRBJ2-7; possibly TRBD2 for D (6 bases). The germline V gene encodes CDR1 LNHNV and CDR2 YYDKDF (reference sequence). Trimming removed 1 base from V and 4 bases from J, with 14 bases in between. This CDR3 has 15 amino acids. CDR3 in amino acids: CATSRGGRESYEQYF. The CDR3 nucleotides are TGTGCCACCAGCAGAGGGGGTCGGGAGTCTTACGAGCAGTACTTC.

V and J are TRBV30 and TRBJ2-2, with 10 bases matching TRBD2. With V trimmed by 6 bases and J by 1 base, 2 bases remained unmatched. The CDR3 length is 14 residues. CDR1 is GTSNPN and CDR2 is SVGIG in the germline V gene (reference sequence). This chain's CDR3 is CACLAGVNTGELFF. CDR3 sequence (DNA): TGTGCCTGTCTAGCGGGGGTGAACACCGGGGAGCTGTTTTTT. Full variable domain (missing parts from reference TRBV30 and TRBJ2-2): SQTIHQWPATLVQPVGSPLSLECTVEGTSNPNLYWYRQAAGRGLQLLFYSVGIGQISSEVPQNLSASRPQDRQFILSSKKLLLSDSGFYLCACLAGVNTGELFFGEGSRLTVL.

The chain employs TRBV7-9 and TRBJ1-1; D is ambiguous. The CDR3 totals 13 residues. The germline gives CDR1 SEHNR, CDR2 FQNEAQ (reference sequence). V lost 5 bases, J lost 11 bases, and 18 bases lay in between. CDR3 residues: CASSLGREGWAFF. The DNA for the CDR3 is TGTGCCAGCAGCCTAGGACGGGAAGGGTGGGCTTTCTTT. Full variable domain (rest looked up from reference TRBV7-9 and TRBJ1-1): DTGVSQNPRHKITKRGQNVTFRCDPISEHNRLYWYRQTLGQGPEFLTYFQNEAQLEKSRLLSDRFSAERPKGSFSTLEIQRTEQGDSAMYLCASSLGREGWAFFGQGTRLTVV.

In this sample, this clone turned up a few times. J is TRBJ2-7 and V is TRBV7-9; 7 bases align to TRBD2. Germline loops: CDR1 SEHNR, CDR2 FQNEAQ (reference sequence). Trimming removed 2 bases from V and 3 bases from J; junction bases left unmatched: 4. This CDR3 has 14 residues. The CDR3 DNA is TGTGCCAGCAGCTTAACGGGACTAAGCTACGAGCAGTACTTC. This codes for CASSLTGLSYEQYF.

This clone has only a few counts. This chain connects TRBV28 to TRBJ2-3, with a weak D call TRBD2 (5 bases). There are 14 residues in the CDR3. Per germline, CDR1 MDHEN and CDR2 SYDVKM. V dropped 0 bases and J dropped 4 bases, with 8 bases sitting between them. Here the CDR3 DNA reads TGTGCCAGCAGTTTATGGGGGAGCTCAGATACGCAGTATTTT. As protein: CASSLWGSSDTQYF.

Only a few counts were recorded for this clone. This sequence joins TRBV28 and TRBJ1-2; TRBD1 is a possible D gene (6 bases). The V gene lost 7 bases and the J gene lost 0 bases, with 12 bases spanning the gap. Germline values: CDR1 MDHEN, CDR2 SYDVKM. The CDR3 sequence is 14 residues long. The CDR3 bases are TGTGCCAGCACCCACGGGGACACTAACTATGGCTACACCTTC. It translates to CASTHGDTNYGYTF.

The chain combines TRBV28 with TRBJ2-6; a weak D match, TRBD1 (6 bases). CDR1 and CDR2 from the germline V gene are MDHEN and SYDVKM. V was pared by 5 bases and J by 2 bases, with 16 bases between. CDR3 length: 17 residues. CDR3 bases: TGTGCCAGCAGTGCCCCTACCCAGGGGACTGGGGCCAACGTCCTGACTTTC. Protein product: CASSAPTQGTGANVLTF.

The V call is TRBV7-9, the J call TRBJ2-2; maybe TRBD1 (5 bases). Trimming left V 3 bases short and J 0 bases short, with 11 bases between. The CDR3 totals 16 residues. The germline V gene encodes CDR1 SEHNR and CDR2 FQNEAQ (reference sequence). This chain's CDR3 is CASSFVSGSNTGELFF. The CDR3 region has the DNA TGTGCCAGCAGCTTTGTATCAGGGTCGAACACCGGGGAGCTGTTTTTT.

As DNA, the CDR3 is TGTGCCAGCAGTGATATTAAGGGGTCGGGCGAGCAGTACTTC. Translation gives CASSDIKGSGEQYF. The chain joins TRBV25-1 to TRBJ2-7; D may be TRBD1 (5 bases). The germline V and J ends were trimmed by 3 bases and 6 bases, with 15 bases remaining between them. The CDR3 is made up of 14 amino acids. Germline V gives CDR1 MGHDK, CDR2 SYGVNS.

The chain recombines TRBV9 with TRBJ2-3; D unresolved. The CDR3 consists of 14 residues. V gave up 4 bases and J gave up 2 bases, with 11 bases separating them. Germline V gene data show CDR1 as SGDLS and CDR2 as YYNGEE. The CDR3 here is CASSNSISTDTQYF. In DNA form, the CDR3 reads TGTGCCAGCAGCAATAGCATCTCCACAGATACGCAGTATTTT.

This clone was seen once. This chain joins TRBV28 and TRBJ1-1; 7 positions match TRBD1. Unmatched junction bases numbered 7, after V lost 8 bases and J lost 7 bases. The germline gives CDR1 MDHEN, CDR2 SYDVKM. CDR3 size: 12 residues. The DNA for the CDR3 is TGTGCCAGCGGCCGGGGACAGATTGAAGCTTTCTTT. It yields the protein CASGRGQIEAFF. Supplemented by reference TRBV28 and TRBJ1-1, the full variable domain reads DVKVTQSSRYLVKRTGEKVFLECVQDMDHENMFWYRQDPGLGLRLIYFSYDVKMKEKGDIPEGYSVSREKKERFSLILESASTNQTSMYLCASGRGQIEAFFGQGTRLTVV.

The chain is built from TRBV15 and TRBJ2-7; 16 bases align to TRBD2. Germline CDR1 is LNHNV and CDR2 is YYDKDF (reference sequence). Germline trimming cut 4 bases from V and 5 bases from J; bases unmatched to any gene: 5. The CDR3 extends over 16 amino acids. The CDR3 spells CATSNPGTSGGDEQYF. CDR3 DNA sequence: TGTGCCACCAGCAACCCCGGGACTAGCGGGGGGGACGAGCAGTACTTC.

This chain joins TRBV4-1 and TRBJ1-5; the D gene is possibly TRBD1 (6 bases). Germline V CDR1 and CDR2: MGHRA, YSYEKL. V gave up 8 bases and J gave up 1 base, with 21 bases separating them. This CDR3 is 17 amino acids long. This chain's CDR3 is CASARLATGRSNQPQHF. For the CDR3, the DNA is TGCGCCAGCGCTCGACTGGCGACAGGACGGAGCAATCAGCCCCAGCATTTT.

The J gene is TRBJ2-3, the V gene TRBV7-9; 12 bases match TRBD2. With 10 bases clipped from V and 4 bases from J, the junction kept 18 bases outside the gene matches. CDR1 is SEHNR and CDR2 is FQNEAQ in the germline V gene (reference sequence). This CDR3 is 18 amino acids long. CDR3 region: CAIAYLAGGPRVPDTQYF. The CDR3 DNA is TGTGCCATCGCTTACCTAGCGGGAGGGCCTAGAGTCCCAGATACGCAGTATTTT.

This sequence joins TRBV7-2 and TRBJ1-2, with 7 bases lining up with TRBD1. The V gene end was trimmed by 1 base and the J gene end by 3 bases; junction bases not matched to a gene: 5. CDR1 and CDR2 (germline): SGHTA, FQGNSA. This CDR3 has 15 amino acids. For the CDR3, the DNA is TGTGCCAGCAGCTTAGAAGGGGGCGGGTACTATGGCTACACCTTC. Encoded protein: CASSLEGGGYYGYTF. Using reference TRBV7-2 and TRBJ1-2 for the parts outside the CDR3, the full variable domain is GAGVSQSPSNKVTEKGKDVELRCDPISGHTALYWYRQSLGQGLEFLIYFQGNSAPDKSGLPSDRFSAERTGGSVSTLTIQRTQQEDSAVYLCASSLEGGGYYGYTFGSGTRLTVV.

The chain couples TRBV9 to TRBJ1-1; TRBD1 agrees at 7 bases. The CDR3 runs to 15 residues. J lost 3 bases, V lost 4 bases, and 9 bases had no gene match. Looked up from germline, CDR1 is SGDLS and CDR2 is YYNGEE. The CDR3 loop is CASSPHDREDTEAFF. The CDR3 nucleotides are TGTGCCAGCAGCCCACATGACAGGGAGGACACTGAAGCTTTCTTT. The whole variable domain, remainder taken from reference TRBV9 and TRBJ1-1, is DSGVTQTPKHLITATGQRVTLRCSPRSGDLSVYWYQQSLDQGLQFLIQYYNGEERAKGNILERFSAQQFPDLHSELNLSSLELGDSALYFCASSPHDREDTEAFFGQGTRLTVV.

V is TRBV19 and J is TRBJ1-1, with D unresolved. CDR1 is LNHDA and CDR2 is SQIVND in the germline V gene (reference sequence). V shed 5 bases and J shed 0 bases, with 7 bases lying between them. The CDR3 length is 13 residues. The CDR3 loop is CASSWPVNTEAFF. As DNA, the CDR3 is TGTGCCAGTAGTTGGCCCGTGAACACTGAAGCTTTCTTT.

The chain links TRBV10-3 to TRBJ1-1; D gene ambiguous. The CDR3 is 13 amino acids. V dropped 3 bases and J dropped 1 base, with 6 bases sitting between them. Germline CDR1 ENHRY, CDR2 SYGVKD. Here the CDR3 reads CAISERWNTEAFF. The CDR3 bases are TGTGCCATCAGTGAACGGTGGAACACTGAAGCTTTCTTT.